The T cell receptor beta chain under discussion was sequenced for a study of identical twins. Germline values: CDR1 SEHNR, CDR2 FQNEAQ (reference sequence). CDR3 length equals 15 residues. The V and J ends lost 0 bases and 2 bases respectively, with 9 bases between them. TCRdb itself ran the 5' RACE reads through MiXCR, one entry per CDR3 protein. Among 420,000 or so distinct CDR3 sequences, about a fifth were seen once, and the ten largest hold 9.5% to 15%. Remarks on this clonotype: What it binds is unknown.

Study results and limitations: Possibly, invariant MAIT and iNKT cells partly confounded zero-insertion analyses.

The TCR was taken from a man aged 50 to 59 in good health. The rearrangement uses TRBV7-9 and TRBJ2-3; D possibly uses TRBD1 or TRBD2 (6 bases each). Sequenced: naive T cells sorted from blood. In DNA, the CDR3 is TGTGCCAGCAGCTTAGCGCGGGACACCACAGATACGCAGTATTTT. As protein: CASSLARDTTDTQYF.